These T cell receptor beta chains were read from a single sample in a study of OX40 agonist ivuxolimab in advanced cancers. TCRdb's copy holds only in-frame clones and misses some; the assay was immunoSEQ multiplex PCR. The table includes tens of thousands of clones, roughly 80% detected once. The specimen was CD4+ or CD8+ T cells sorted from blood, collected in a trial of the OX40 agonist ivuxolimab. All receptors derive from an adult with an advanced solid tumor such as melanoma, head and neck, liver or kidney cancer. Each CDR3 is given with its conserved first and last residue. The D gene is left open where the match is weak. A row's size may be missing; if present it is once, few, many or a size class.

j_call	d_call	v_call	clone_size	cdr3_aa	cdr3_nt
TRBJ1-2	NA	TRBV20-1	NA	CSVGQTYGYTF	TGCAGTGTAGGTCAGACGTATGGCTACACCTTC
TRBJ1-1	TRBD1	TRBV11-3	NA	CASSEDRTNTEAFF	TGTGCCAGCAGCGAGGACAGGACGAACACTGAAGCTTTCTTT
TRBJ2-2	TRBD1	TRBV2	NA	CASTMDRGHNTGELFF	TGTGCCAGCACTATGGACAGGGGGCATAACACCGGGGAGCTGTTTTTT
TRBJ1-2	TRBD1	TRBV9	few	CASSLGQGGYTF	TGTGCCAGCAGCTTGGGACAGGGAGGCTACACCTTC
TRBJ2-7	TRBD2	TRBV6-5	few	CASRSGNTLQYF	TGTGCCAGCAGGAGCGGGAATACTTTGCAGTACTTC
TRBJ1-5	NA	TRBV7-2	NA	CASSLTNSNQPQHF	TGTGCCAGCAGCTTAACTAATAGCAATCAGCCCCAGCATTTT
TRBJ2-1	TRBD2	TRBV5-6	NA	CASSLLGEGRDEQFF	TGTGCCAGCAGTCTTTTGGGGGAGGGCCGAGATGAGCAGTTCTTC
TRBJ2-5	NA	TRBV30	NA	CAGRALETQYF	TGTGCCGGACGGGCCCTCGAGACCCAGTACTTC
TRBJ2-5	NA	TRBV5-1	NA	CASSLEGAGQETQYF	TGCGCCAGCAGCTTGGAAGGGGCGGGCCAAGAGACCCAGTACTTC
TRBJ2-2	NA	TRBV7-6	NA	CASSLVGEANTGELFF	TGTGCCAGCAGCTTAGTGGGGGAGGCGAACACCGGGGAGCTGTTTTTT
TRBJ2-7	TRBD1	TRBV6-1	NA	CAVQGAYEQYF	TGTGCCGTACAGGGGGCCTACGAGCAGTACTTC
TRBJ2-7	TRBD2	TRBV11-2	few	CASSLQRESIYEQYF	TGTGCCAGCAGCTTACAGCGGGAGTCGATATACGAGCAGTACTTC
TRBJ2-1	TRBD2	TRBV10-2	NA	CASSQLAGGEEFF	TGCGCCAGCAGTCAACTAGCGGGTGGGGAGGAGTTCTTC
TRBJ1-2	NA	TRBV2	NA	CASSDTGWGGYTF	TGTGCCAGCAGTGACACTGGGTGGGGTGGCTACACCTTC
TRBJ2-3	TRBD2	TRBV7-2	once	CASSLTSGSRTDTQYF	TGTGCCAGCAGCTTAACTAGCGGGTCGAGGACAGATACGCAGTATTTT
TRBJ2-4	TRBD2	TRBV7-7	few	CASSLLTSGGGAKNIQYF	TGTGCCAGCAGCTTGTTGACTAGCGGGGGGGGAGCCAAAAACATTCAGTACTTC
TRBJ2-1	TRBD2	TRBV29-1	NA	CSVASLGGGSDEQFF	TGCAGCGTCGCCTCTTTGGGGGGAGGGTCGGATGAGCAGTTCTTC
TRBJ2-7	TRBD2	TRBV29-1	NA	CSVEEGTSGSPYEQYF	TGCAGCGTTGAAGAAGGGACTAGCGGATCACCCTACGAGCAGTACTTC
TRBJ2-7	NA	TRBV10-1	NA	CASSDTGTYEQYF	TGCGCCAGCAGTGATACAGGAACATACGAGCAGTACTTC
TRBJ1-5	NA	TRBV4-3	NA	CASSQDSRGGSNQPQHF	TGCGCCAGCAGCCAAGATTCGCGGGGCGGGAGCAATCAGCCCCAGCATTTT
TRBJ2-3	NA	TRBV7-8	NA	CASSPPLRWGAGTQYF	TGTGCCAGCAGCCCTCCGCTCCGGTGGGGGGCCGGTACGCAGTATTTT
TRBJ1-4	NA	TRBV6-7	NA	CASSYWREAEKLFF	TGTGCCAGCAGTTACTGGCGGGAGGCGGAAAAACTGTTTTTT